This T cell receptor beta chain was captured by sequencing in a study of lymphopenia after photon versus proton radiotherapy. The study's findings and limits: Post-nadir diversity loss with photons came from oligoclonal expansion, particularly CD8+ Temra cells. Better survival with proton therapy was suggested as possible, not demonstrated.

Concerning this clone itself: Its antigen remains unidentified.

Clones were read by immunoSEQ multiplex PCR, and TCRdb kept only the in-frame ones, dropping some. Altogether tens of thousands of clones are present, roughly 90% being singletons, with the ten largest covering over 15%. The CDR3 totals 13 residues. Germline V lookup: CDR1 MNHEY, CDR2 SVGAGI. V lost 5 bases and J lost 4, with 11 bases in between. The sequence was collected from a woman in her forties with cholangiocarcinoma. V and J are TRBV6-5 and TRBJ1-1; D gene ambiguous. The sequencing here drew on peripheral blood, taken from a patient treated with photon-based radiotherapy. CDR3 sequence (DNA): TGTGCCAGCAGTAGGATCCGAGGCACTGAAGCTTTCTTT. It encodes CASSRIRGTEAFF.